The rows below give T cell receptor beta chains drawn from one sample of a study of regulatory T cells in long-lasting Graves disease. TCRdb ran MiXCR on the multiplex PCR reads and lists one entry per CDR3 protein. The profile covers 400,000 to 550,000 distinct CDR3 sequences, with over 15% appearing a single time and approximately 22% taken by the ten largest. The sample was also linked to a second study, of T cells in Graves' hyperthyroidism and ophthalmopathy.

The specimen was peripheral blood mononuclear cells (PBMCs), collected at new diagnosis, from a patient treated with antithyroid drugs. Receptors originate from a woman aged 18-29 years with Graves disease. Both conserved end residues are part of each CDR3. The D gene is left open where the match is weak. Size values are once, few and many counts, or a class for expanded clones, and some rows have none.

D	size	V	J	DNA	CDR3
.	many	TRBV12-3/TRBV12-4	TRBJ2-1	TGTGCCAGCAGTCTCCAGGGTTACAATGAGCAGTTCTTC	CASSLQGYNEQFF
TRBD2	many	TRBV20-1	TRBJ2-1	TGCAGTGCTAGAGTTTCGACTAGCGGACCTTACAATGAGCAGTTCTTC	CSARVSTSGPYNEQFF
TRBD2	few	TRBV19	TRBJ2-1	TGTGCCAGTAGTGCCATCGTTCTAGCGGGAGCTAATGAGCAGTTCTTC	CASSAIVLAGANEQFF
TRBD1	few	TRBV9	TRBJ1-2	TGTGCCAGCAGCGTATTTGATCGACAGGGGTCTTACGGCTACACCTTC	CASSVFDRQGSYGYTF
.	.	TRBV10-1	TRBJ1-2	TGCGCCAGCAGCCCCCTTCGTGGCCCCTATGGCTACACCTTC	CASSPLRGPYGYTF
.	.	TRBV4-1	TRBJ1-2	TGCGCCAGCAGCCATTATAACAGGGAATACACCTTC	CASSHYNREYTF
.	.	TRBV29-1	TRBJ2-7	TGCAGCGTACGCCGGGAGCCATACGAGCAGTACTTC	CSVRREPYEQYF
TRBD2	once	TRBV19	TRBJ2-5	TGTGCCAGTAGTCCCGGGACTAGCGGGAGGGCCTCCGAGACCCAGTACTTC	CASSPGTSGRASETQYF
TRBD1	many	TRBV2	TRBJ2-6	TGTGCCAGCATTTCACAGGGGGCTGGGGCCAACGTCCTGACTTTC	CASISQGAGANVLTF
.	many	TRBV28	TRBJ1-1	TGTGCCAGCAGTTTATCGGTCGGGCAGACGAACACTGAAGCTTTCTTT	CASSLSVGQTNTEAFF
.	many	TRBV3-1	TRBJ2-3	TGTGCCAGCAGCCAAGATGGACTGGATACGCAGTATTTT	CASSQDGLDTQYF
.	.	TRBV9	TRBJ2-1	TGTGCCAGCAGCGTAGTTGCGGCCCCCCACAATGAGCAGTTCTTC	CASSVVAAPHNEQFF
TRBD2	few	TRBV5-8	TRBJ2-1	TGTGCCAGCAGCTTTGAGGCATCTAGCGGTCCCTACAATGAGCAGTTCTTC	CASSFEASSGPYNEQFF
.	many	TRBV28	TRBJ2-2	TGTGCCAGCAGTCCGTACCTAGCGGCGGGGGCCAGGACCGGGGAGCTGTTTTTT	CASSPYLAAGARTGELFF
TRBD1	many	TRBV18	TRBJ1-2	TGTGCCAGCTCTCCCCGTACAGGGGGAGACTATGGCTACACCTTC	CASSPRTGGDYGYTF
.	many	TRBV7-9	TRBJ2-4	TGTGCCAGCAGCACAAACATGAACATTCAGTACTTC	CASSTNMNIQYF